Given below is one TCR beta chain in context. Its antigen is undetermined. The sample originates from a study of radiation and T cells in renal cell carcinoma. Study-wide results and limits: Without pretreatment biopsies, baseline tumor clonotype presence was undetermined. From baseline, blood top tumor clonotypes peaked at 2 weeks post-radiation.

Time point indicated: blood 2 weeks post-SBRT. As to treatment: 15 Gy SBRT to primary tumor, nephrectomy 4 weeks later. Blood was sampled at baseline, 2 weeks and 4 weeks after SBRT. Clear cell pathology was present in this patient's renal cell carcinoma. Germline V gives CDR1 MGHRA, CDR2 YSYEKL. This CDR3 is built from 11 residues. V lost 5 bases, J lost 9 bases, and 8 bases lay in between. The protocol was immunoSEQ multiplex PCR, while the TCRdb copy is restricted to in-frame clones and leaves out a portion. The sample contains some 120,000 clones, roughly four fifths of which appear only once. The receptor was derived from a woman in her sixties with renal cell carcinoma. V and J are TRBV4-1 and TRBJ2-1; D remains ambiguous. This sample comprised blood, obtained from a patient whose treatment included radiotherapy and nephrectomy. CDR3 loop: CASSWMGEQFF. CDR3 bases: TGCGCCAGCAGCTGGATGGGTGAGCAGTTCTTC.